The 14 T cell receptor beta chains below were found in one sample sequenced in a study of PD-L1 blockade in urothelial cancer. Libraries were prepared by immunoSEQ multiplex PCR; TCRdb keeps only in-frame clonotypes and omits some of them. The sample includes about 76,000 clones, approximately 90% of them seen just once. The sample's time point: peripheral blood 6 weeks after treatment start. Sequencing was performed on PBMCs, taken around atezolizumab (anti-PD-L1) treatment. The receptors were sampled from an elderly woman with urothelial cancer.

The gene calls are TRBV28 and TRBJ1-2, with D unclear. The germline V and J ends were trimmed by 5 bases and 4 bases, with 5 bases remaining between them. Germline V CDR1 and CDR2: MDHEN, SYDVKM. The CDR3 loop spans 11 amino acids. The CDR3 here is CASSLSYGYTF. The CDR3, as DNA: TGTGCCAGCAGTCTTAGCTATGGCTACACCTTC.

CDR3 DNA sequence: TGCGCCAGCAGCCCCGGACACCCGAACACCGGGGAGCTGTTTTTT. The encoded protein is CASSPGHPNTGELFF. The chain is built from TRBV5-1 and TRBJ2-2; possible D gene TRBD1, 5 bases. V lost 4 bases, J lost 0 bases, and 10 bases lay in between. This CDR3 spans 15 amino acids. Germline CDR1 SGHRS, CDR2 YFSETQ. The full variable domain, its missing parts supplied by reference TRBV5-1 and TRBJ2-2, is KAGVTQTPRYLIKTRGQQVTLSCSPISGHRSVSWYQQTPGQGLQFLFEYFSETQRNKGNFPGRFSGRQFSNSRSEMNVSTLELGDSALYLCASSPGHPNTGELFFGEGSRLTVL.

The CDR3 loop reads CASSLRTSGSNGELFF. The DNA for the CDR3 is TGTGCCAGCAGCCTTCGGACTAGCGGGAGTAACGGGGAGCTGTTTTTT. The genes are TRBV9 and TRBJ2-2; 13 positions match TRBD2. With V trimmed by 4 bases and J by 7 bases, 7 bases remained unmatched. Germline V lookup: CDR1 SGDLS, CDR2 YYNGEE. The CDR3 has 16 amino acids.

The rearrangement joins TRBV10-3 to TRBJ1-2; 8 bases agree with TRBD1. Germline V CDR1 and CDR2: ENHRY, SYGVKD. This CDR3 spans 13 amino acids. With 7 bases clipped from V and 3 bases from J, the junction kept 4 bases outside the gene matches. The CDR3 DNA reads as TGTGCCATCAAAGGGACAGGCCACTATGGCTACACCTTC. Translating it yields CAIKGTGHYGYTF.

The chain employs TRBV2 and TRBJ2-2; 9 bases map to TRBD1. The CDR3 has 15 amino acids. V lost 6 bases to trimming and J lost 2 bases; unmatched junction nucleotides: 4. CDR1 and CDR2 (germline): SNHLY, FYNNEI. CDR3 bases: TGTGCCAGCAGACGGACAGGGGTTAACACCGGGGAGCTGTTTTTT. Amino acid sequence: CASRRTGVNTGELFF.

V usage is TRBV7-9 and J usage is TRBJ1-4, with 9 bases identical to TRBD1. The CDR3 totals 14 residues. Per the germline V gene, CDR1 is SEHNR and CDR2 is FQNEAQ (reference sequence). V shed 4 bases and J 8 bases; nucleotides not matched to a gene: 5. CDR3 bases: TGTGCCAGCAGCTGGGGACAGGGCAGGGAAAAACTGTTTTTT. It translates to CASSWGQGREKLFF.

This chain connects TRBV7-3 to TRBJ1-1; a weak D match, TRBD1 (6 bases). CDR1 is SGHTA and CDR2 is FQGTGA in the germline V gene. The V end lost 2 bases, the J end lost 8 bases, and 9 bases lay between the germline ends. The CDR3 spans 12 residues. CDR3: CASSLPGQEAFF. The CDR3, as DNA: TGTGCCAGCAGCTTACCGGGACAAGAAGCTTTCTTT.

The CDR3 sequence: CASSLGVDRHTGELFF. The CDR3 coding sequence is TGTGCCAGCAGCTTGGGGGTTGACAGGCACACCGGGGAGCTGTTTTTT. The chain couples TRBV5-4 to TRBJ2-2, with D possibly TRBD1 on 6 matching bases. The CDR3 has 16 residues. Germline loops: CDR1 SGHNT, CDR2 YYREEE (reference sequence). V lost 0 bases and J 3 bases, leaving 12 bases between the germline ends. Full variable domain (missing parts from reference TRBV5-4 and TRBJ2-2): ETGVTQSPTHLIKTRGQQVTLRCSSQSGHNTVSWYQQALGQGPQFIFQYYREEENGRGNFPPRFSGLQFPNYSSELNVNALELDDSALYLCASSLGVDRHTGELFFGEGSRLTVL.

V gene TRBV19 combines with J gene TRBJ1-2; D remains unclear. This CDR3 has 13 amino acids. Germline lookup yields CDR1 LNHDA and CDR2 SQIVND (reference sequence). V gave up 6 bases and J gave up 1 base, with 9 bases separating them. The CDR3 here is CASSQTLNYGYTF. CDR3 sequence (DNA): TGTGCCAGTAGCCAGACACTTAACTATGGCTACACCTTC.

This chain joins TRBV6-5 and TRBJ1-3; a possible D gene is TRBD1 (5 bases). Germline V gene lookup returns CDR1 MNHEY and CDR2 SVGAGI. Between the trimmed V and J ends, which lost 5 bases and 4 bases, there was a span of 12 bases. The CDR3 sequence is 14 residues long. The CDR3 DNA is TGTGCCAGCAGTCCCCCCGGACACGGAAACACCATATATTTT. Amino acid sequence: CASSPPGHGNTIYF.

In this sample, this clone turned up once. The chain links TRBV5-1 to TRBJ2-1, with a tentative D call TRBD2 (5 bases). The germline V gene encodes CDR1 SGHRS and CDR2 YFSETQ. The V and J ends lost 2 bases and 8 bases respectively, with 11 bases between them. The CDR3 consists of 13 residues. The CDR3: CASSLSLSDEQFF. The CDR3 bases are TGCGCCAGCAGCTTAAGCCTTAGCGATGAGCAGTTCTTC.

The chain joins TRBV7-2 to TRBJ1-4; D might be TRBD1 (5 bases). This CDR3 is 14 amino acids long. Germline CDR1 reads SGHTA; CDR2 reads FQGNSA. Deletions cut 5 bases from V and 10 bases from J, with 17 bases between. CDR3 coding DNA: TGTGCCAGCAGCCCCCTGGGGGGTTTTGGAAAACTGTTTTTT. Amino acid sequence: CASSPLGGFGKLFF. Together with reference TRBV7-2 and TRBJ1-4, the CDR3 gives the full variable domain: GAGVSQSPSNKVTEKGKDVELRCDPISGHTALYWYRQSLGQGLEFLIYFQGNSAPDKSGLPSDRFSAERTGGSVSTLTIQRTQQEDSAVYLCASSPLGGFGKLFFGSGTQLSVL.

The genes are TRBV5-6 and TRBJ1-2; 9 nucleotides line up with TRBD1. The CDR3 loop spans 14 amino acids. Trimming removed 4 bases from V and 4 bases from J; junction bases left unmatched: 5. Germline values: CDR1 SGHDT, CDR2 YYEEEE. CDR3 residues: CASSRGTGIYGYTF. The CDR3 DNA reads TGTGCCAGCAGCAGAGGGACAGGGATCTATGGCTACACCTTC.

This chain uses TRBV5-1 with TRBJ2-7; no reliable D call. The germline V gene encodes CDR1 SGHRS and CDR2 YFSETQ. The V gene lost 3 bases and the J gene lost 6 bases, with 7 bases spanning the gap. This CDR3 region has 11 residues. The CDR3 nucleotides are TGCGCCAGCAGCTCTAGTGCCGAGCAGTACTTC. It specifies CASSSSAEQYF. The whole variable domain, remainder taken from reference TRBV5-1 and TRBJ2-7, is KAGVTQTPRYLIKTRGQQVTLSCSPISGHRSVSWYQQTPGQGLQFLFEYFSETQRNKGNFPGRFSGRQFSNSRSEMNVSTLELGDSALYLCASSSSAEQYFGPGTRLTVT.